Described below is a single T cell receptor beta chain sequence and its context. Its antigen remains unidentified. Deletions cut 1 base from V and 0 bases from J, with 22 bases between. CDR3 length: 19 residues. The germline V gene encodes CDR1 MDHEN and CDR2 SYDVKM. This sample is part of a study of regulatory dendritic cells for organ transplantation. TCRdb's copy holds only in-frame clones and misses some; the assay was immunoSEQ multiplex PCR. The table shows about 20,000 clones, with over 75% occurring only once. Sorted T cells were CFSE-labeled and cultured 4 to 5 days with allogeneic regulatory or mature dendritic cells at 1:10. FACS sorted CD4+ or CD8+ T cells into CD45RA+ naive and CD45RO+ memory. Study-level points and caveats: Naive CD4+ and CD8+ repertoires were highly diverse; memory CD8+ was most oligoclonal.

The sequence derives from a human donor in good health. The V gene is TRBV28, the J gene TRBJ2-7; perhaps TRBD2 as D (6 bases). Sequencing was done on a sample of naive CD4+ T cells from blood cultured with dendritic cells. The subset is: CD45RA+ naive T cells. CDR3 in amino acids: CASSLSLWGEVDLSYEQYF. The CDR3 DNA sequence: TGTGCCAGCAGTTTATCGCTTTGGGGGGAAGTCGACCTCTCCTACGAGCAGTACTTC. Full variable domain (rest looked up from reference TRBV28 and TRBJ2-7): DVKVTQSSRYLVKRTGEKVFLECVQDMDHENMFWYRQDPGLGLRLIYFSYDVKMKEKGDIPEGYSVSREKKERFSLILESASTNQTSMYLCASSLSLWGEVDLSYEQYFGPGTRLTVT.